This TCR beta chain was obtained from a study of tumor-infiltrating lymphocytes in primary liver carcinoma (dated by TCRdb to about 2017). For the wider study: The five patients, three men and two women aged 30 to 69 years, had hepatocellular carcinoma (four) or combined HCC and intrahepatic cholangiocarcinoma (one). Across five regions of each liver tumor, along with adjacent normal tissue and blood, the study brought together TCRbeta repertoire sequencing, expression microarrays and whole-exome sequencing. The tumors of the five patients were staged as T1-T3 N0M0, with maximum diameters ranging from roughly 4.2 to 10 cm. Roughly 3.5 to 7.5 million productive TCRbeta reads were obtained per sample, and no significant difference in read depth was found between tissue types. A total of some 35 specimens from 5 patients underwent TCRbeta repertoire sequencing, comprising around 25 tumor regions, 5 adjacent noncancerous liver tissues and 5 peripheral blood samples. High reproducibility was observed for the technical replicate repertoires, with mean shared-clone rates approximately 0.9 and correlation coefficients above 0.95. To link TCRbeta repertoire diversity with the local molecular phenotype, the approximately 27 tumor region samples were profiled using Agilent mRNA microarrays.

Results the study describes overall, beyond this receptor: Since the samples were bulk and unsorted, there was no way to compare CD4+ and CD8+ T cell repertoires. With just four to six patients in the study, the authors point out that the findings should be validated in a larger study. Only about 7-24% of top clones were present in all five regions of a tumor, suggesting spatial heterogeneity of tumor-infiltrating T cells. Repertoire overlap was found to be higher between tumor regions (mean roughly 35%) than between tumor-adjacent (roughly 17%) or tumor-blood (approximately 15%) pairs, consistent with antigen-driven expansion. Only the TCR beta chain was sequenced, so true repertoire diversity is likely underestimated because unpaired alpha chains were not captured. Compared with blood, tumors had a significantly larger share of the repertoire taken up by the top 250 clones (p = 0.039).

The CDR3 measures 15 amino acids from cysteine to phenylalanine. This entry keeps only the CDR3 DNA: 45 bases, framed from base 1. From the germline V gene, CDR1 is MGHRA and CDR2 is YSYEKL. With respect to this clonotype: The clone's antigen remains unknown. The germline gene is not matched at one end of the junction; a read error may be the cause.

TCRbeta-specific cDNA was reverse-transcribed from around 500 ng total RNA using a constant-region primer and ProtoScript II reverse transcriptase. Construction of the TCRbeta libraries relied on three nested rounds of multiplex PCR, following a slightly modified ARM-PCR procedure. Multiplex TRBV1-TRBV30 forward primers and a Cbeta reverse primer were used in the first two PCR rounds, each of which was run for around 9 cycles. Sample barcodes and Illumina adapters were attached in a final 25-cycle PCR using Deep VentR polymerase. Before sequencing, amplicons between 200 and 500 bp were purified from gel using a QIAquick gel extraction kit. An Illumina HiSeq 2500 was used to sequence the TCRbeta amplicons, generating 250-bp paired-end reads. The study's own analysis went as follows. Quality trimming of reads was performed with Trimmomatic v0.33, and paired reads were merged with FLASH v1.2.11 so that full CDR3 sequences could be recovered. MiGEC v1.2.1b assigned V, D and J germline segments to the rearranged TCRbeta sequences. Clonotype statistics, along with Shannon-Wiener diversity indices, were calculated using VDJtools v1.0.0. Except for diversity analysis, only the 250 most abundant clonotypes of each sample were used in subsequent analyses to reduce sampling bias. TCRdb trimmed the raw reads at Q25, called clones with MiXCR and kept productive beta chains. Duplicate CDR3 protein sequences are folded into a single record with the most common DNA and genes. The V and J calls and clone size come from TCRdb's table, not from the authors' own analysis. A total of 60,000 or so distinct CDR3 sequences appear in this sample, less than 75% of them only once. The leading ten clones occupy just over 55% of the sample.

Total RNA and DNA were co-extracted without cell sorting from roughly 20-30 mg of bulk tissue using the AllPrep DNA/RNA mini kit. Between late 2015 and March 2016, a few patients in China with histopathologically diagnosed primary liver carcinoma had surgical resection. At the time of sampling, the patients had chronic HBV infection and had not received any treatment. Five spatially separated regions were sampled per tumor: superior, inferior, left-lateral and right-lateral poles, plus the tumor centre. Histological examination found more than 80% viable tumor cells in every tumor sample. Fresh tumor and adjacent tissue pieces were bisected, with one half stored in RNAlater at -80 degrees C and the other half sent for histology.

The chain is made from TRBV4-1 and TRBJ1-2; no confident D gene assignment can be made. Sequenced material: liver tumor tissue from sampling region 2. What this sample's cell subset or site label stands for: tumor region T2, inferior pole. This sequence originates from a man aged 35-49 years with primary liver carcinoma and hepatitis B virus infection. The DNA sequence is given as TGCGCCAGCAACCGAGAAGGCCGTCTTAACTATGGCTGCACCTTC. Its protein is CASNREGRLNYGCTF.